The rows below give T cell receptor beta chains drawn from one sample of a study of regulatory T cells in long-lasting Graves disease. TCRdb used MiXCR to reprocess the multiplex PCR reads, holding one entry per CDR3 protein. The sample shows some 470,000 distinct CDR3 sequences, 20% to 25% of them seen only once. The input for sequencing was peripheral blood mononuclear cells (PBMCs), taken when the disease was refractory, from a patient treated with antithyroid drugs. These receptors originate from a female donor with Graves disease. The conserved cysteine and the conserved F or W are not part of the CDR3 here. Rows give clone size only sometimes, using once, few, many, or a class for an expanded clone.

j_gene: TRBJ1-2; v_gene: TRBV6-1; abundance: few; CDR3aa: ASSTETVSYGYT
j_gene: TRBJ2-5; v_gene: TRBV6-1; abundance: many; CDR3aa: ASTRGKETQY
j_gene: TRBJ2-6; v_gene: TRBV28; abundance: many; CDR3aa: ASSSWDSRANVLT
j_gene: TRBJ1-2; v_gene: TRBV7-2; abundance: few; CDR3aa: ASSQTELYGYT
j_gene: TRBJ2-5; v_gene: TRBV20-1; abundance: NA; CDR3aa: SANRETQY
j_gene: TRBJ1-1; v_gene: TRBV28; abundance: many; CDR3aa: ASSLFGQGMNTEAF
j_gene: TRBJ1-2; v_gene: TRBV20-1; abundance: NA; CDR3aa: SASPTNYGYT
j_gene: TRBJ1-6; v_gene: TRBV7-9; abundance: NA; CDR3aa: ASSSRAGQGLRALH
j_gene: TRBJ1-2; v_gene: TRBV3-2; abundance: once; CDR3aa: ASSPPDTYGYT
j_gene: TRBJ1-6; v_gene: TRBV4-1; abundance: few; CDR3aa: ASSLTLGPDNSPLH